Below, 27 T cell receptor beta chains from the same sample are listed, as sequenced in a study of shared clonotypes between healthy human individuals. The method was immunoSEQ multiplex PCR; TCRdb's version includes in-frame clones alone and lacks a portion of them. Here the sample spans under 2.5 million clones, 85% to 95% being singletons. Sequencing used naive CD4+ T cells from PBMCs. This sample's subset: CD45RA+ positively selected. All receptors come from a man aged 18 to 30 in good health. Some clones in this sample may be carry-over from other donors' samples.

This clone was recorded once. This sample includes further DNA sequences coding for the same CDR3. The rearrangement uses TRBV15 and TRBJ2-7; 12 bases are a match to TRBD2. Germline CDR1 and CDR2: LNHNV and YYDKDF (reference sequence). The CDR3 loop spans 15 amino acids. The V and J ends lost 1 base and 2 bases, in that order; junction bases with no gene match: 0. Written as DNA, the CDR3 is TGTGCCACCAGCAGAGGGACTAGCGGGACCTACGAGCAGTACTTC. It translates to CATSRGTSGTYEQYF.

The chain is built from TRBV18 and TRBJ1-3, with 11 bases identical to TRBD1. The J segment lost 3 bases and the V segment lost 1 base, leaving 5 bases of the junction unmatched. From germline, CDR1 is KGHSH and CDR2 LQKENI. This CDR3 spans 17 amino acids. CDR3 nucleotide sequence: TGTGCCAGCTCACCACGAGGGACAGGGGGTAGTGGAAACACCATATATTTT. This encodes CASSPRGTGGSGNTIYF.

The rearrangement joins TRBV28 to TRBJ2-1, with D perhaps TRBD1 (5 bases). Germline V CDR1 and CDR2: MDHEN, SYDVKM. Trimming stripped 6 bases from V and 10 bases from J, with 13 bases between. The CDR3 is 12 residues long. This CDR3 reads CASSGWGREQFF. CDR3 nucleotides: TGTGCCAGCAGCGGGTGGGGCAGGGAGCAGTTCTTC.

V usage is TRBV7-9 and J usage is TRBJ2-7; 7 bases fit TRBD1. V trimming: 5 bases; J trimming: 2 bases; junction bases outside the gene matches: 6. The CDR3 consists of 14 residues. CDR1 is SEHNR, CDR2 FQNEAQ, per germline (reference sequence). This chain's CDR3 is CASSARTGTYEQYF. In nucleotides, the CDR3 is TGTGCCAGCAGCGCACGGACAGGAACCTACGAGCAGTACTTC.

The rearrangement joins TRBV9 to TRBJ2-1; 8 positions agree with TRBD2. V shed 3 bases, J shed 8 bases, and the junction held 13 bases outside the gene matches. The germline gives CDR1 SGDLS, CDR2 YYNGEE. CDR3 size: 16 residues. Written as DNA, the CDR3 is TGTGCCAGCAGCGCCGGGACTAGGGGTCTTGGCGATGAGCAGTTCTTC. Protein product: CASSAGTRGLGDEQFF.

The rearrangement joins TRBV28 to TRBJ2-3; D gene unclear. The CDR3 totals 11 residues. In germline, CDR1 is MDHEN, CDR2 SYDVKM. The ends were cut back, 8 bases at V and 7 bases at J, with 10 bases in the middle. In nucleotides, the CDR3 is TGTGCCAGCGGTCTTAGCTATACGCAGTATTTT. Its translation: CASGLSYTQYF.

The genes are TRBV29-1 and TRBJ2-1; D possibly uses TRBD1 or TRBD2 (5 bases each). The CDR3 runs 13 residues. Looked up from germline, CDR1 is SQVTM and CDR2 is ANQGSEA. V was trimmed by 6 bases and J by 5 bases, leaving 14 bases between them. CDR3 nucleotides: TGCAGCGTCGTTCCGGGACCCAACAATGAGCAGTTCTTC. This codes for CSVVPGPNNEQFF.

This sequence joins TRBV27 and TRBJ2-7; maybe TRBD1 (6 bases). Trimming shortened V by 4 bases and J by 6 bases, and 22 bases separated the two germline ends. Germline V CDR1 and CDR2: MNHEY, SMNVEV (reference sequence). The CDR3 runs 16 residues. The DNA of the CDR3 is TGTGCCAGCAGTTCCATCTCCTCAGGGGCGCGGAGCGAGCAGTACTTC. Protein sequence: CASSSISSGARSEQYF.

CDR3 residues: CASSARRGRNEKLFF. The CDR3 region has the DNA TGTGCCAGCAGCGCCAGAAGGGGCCGTAATGAAAAACTGTTTTTT. This chain links TRBV5-8 with TRBJ1-4; D perhaps matches TRBD1 (5 bases). CDR1 and CDR2 (germline): SGHTS, YDEGEE. V lost 4 bases to trimming and J lost 4 bases, with 14 bases between them. The CDR3 contains 15 residues.

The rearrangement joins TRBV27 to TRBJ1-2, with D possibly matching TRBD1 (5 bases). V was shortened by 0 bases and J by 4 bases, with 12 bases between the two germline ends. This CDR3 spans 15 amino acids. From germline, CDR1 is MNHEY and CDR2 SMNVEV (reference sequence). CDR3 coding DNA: TGTGCCAGCAGTTTATCGTACAGGCCAGCCTATGGCTACACCTTC. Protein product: CASSLSYRPAYGYTF.

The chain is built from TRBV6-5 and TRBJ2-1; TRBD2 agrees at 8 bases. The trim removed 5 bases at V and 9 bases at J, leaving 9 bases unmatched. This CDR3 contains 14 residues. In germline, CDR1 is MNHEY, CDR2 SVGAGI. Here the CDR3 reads CASSPGLGIFEQFF. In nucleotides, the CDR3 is TGTGCCAGCAGTCCGGGACTAGGGATTTTTGAGCAGTTCTTC.

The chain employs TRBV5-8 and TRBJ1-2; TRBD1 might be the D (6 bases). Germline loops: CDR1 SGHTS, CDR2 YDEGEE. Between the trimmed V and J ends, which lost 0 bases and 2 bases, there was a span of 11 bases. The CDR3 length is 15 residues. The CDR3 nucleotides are TGTGCCAGCAGCTTGGCCTTGGGACACAACTATGGCTACACCTTC. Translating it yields CASSLALGHNYGYTF.

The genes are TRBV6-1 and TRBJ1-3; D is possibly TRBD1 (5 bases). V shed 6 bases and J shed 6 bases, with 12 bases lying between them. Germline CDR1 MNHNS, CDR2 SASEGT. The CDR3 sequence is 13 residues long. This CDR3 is CASRGPGSNTIYF. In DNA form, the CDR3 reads TGTGCCAGCAGGGGACCGGGCTCAAACACCATATATTTT.

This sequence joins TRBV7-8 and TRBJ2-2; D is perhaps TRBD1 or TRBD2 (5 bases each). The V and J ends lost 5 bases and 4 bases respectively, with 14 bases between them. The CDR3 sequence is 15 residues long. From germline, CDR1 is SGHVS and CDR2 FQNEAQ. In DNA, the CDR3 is TGTGCCAGCAGCCCGACCGGGACCTTCACCGGGGAGCTGTTTTTT. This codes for CASSPTGTFTGELFF. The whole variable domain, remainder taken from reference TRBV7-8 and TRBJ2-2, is GAGVSQSPRYKVAKRGQDVALRCDPISGHVSLFWYQQALGQGPEFLTYFQNEAQLDKSGLPSDRFFAERPEGSVSTLKIQRTQQEDSAVYLCASSPTGTFTGELFFGEGSRLTVL.

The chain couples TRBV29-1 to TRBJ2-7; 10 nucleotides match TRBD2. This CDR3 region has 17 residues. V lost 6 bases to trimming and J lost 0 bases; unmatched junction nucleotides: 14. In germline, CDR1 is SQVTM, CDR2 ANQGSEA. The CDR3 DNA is TGCAGCGTAATAGGGCTAGCGGGAGCCATCAGCTCCTACGAGCAGTACTTC. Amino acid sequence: CSVIGLAGAISSYEQYF.

The CDR3: CASSLDRASYEQYF. The CDR3 region has the DNA TGTGCCAGCAGTTTGGACAGGGCGTCCTACGAGCAGTACTTC. The chain combines TRBV2 with TRBJ2-7; 8 bases align to TRBD1. The CDR3 is made up of 14 amino acids. Germline V gene lookup returns CDR1 SNHLY and CDR2 FYNNEI. The J segment lost 1 base and the V segment lost 5 bases, leaving 4 bases of the junction unmatched.

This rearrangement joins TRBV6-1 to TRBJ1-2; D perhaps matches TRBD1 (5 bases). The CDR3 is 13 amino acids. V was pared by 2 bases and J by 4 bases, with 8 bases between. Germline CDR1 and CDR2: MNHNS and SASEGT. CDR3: CASSEPQGYGYTF. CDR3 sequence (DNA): TGTGCCAGCAGTGAACCCCAGGGCTATGGCTACACCTTC.

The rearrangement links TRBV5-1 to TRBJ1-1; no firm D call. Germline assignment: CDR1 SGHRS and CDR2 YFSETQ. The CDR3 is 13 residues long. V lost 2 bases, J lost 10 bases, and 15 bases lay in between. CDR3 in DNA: TGCGCCAGCAGCTTAAGTTCCGGCAGTACAGCTTTCTTT. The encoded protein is CASSLSSGSTAFF.

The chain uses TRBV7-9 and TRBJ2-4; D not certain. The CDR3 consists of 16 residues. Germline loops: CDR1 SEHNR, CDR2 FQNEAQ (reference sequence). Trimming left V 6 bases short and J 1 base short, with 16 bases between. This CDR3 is CASRPPSGRAKNIQYF. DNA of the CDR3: TGTGCCAGCAGGCCCCCCAGTGGCCGGGCCAAAAACATTCAGTACTTC.

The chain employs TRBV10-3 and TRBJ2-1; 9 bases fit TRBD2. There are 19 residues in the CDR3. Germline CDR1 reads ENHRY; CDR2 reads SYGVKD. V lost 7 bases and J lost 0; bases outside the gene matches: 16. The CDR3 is CAIMGRSGSGGSSYNEQFF. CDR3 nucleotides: TGTGCCATCATGGGTCGTAGCGGGAGTGGTGGAAGCTCCTACAATGAGCAGTTCTTC.

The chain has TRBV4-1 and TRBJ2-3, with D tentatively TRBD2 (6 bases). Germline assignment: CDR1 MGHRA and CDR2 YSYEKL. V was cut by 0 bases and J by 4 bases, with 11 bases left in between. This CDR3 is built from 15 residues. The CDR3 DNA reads TGCGCCAGCAGCCAAGACGGGAGAGTGGCAGATACGCAGTATTTT. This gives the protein CASSQDGRVADTQYF.

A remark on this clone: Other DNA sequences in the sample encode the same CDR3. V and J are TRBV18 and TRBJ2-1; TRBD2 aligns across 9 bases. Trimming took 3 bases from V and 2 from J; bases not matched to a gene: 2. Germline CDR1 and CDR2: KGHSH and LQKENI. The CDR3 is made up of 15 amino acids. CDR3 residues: CASSPIAGAYNEQFF. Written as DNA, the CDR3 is TGTGCCAGCTCACCTATAGCGGGAGCCTACAATGAGCAGTTCTTC.

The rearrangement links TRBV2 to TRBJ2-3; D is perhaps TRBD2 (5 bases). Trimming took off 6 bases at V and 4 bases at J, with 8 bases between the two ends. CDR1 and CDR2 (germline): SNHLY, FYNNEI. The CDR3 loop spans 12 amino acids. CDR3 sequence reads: CASRVGADTQYF. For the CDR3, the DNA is TGTGCCAGCAGAGTCGGGGCAGATACGCAGTATTTT.

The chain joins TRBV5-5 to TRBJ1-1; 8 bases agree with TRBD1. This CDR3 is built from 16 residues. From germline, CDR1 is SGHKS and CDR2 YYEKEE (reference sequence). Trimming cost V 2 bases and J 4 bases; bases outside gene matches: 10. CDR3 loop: CASSLYQGARGTEAFF. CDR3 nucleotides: TGTGCCAGCAGCTTATACCAGGGGGCGCGAGGCACTGAAGCTTTCTTT.

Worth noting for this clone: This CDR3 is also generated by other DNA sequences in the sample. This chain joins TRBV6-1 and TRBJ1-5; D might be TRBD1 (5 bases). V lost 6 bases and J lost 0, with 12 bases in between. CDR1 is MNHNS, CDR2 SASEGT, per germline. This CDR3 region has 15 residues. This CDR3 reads CASSETVYSNQPQHF. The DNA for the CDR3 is TGTGCCAGCAGCGAGACAGTATATAGCAATCAGCCCCAGCATTTT.

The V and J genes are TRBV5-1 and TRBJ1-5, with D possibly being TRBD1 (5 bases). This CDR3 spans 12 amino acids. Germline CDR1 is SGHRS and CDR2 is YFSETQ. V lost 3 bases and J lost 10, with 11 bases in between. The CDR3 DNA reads TGCGCCAGCAGCTGGGACGGCGGCCCCCAGCATTTT. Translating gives CASSWDGGPQHF.

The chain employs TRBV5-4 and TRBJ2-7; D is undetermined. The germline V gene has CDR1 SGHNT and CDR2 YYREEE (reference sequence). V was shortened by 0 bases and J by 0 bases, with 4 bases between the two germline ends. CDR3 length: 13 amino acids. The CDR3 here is CASSLDYSYEQYF. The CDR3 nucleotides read TGTGCCAGCAGCTTGGACTACTCCTACGAGCAGTACTTC.